This TCR beta chain was identified during a study of shared clonotypes between healthy human individuals. Sequenced by immunoSEQ multiplex PCR; TCRdb stores in-frame clones only, minus some. The table includes about 1.1 million clones, 75% to 80% detected once. CDR3 length equals 14 residues. V was shortened by 5 bases and J by 1 base, with 11 bases between the two germline ends. Germline loops: CDR1 SEHNR, CDR2 FQNEAQ (reference sequence). The V call is TRBV7-9, the J call TRBJ2-5; D not certain. Sequencing was performed on memory CD4+ T cells from PBMCs. The subset here: CD45RA-negative fraction. This clonotype was sampled from a man aged 18 to 30 in good health. Some clones in this sample may be carry-over from other donors' samples. The CDR3 DNA sequence: TGTGCCAGCAGCCACGACACCACCCAAGAGACCCAGTACTTC. It yields the protein CASSHDTTQETQYF.